The 32 T cell receptor beta chains given below trace back to one sample, sequenced in a study of CD39 and CD103 CD8 tumor-infiltrating T cells. Here immunoSEQ multiplex PCR was the method, and the copy in TCRdb shows in-frame clones only, minus some. The sample holds 15,000 or so clones, about 89% seen once. The sequencing input was CD8+ T cells sorted from blood. Regarding subset: total memory CD8 T cells (CD45RA-CCR7+/-) from blood or uninvolved lymph node. The receptors stem from a human donor with head and neck squamous cell carcinoma.

The V and J genes are TRBV11-2 and TRBJ2-6, with a weak D call TRBD2 (5 bases). The CDR3 covers 16 residues. The ends were cut back, 1 base at V and 2 bases at J, with 9 bases in the middle. Germline values: CDR1 SGHAT, CDR2 FQNNGV. CDR3 coding DNA: TGTGCCAGCAGCTTAGGGTACGGGACTGGGGCCAACGTCCTGACTTTC. Translated, it gives CASSLGYGTGANVLTF.

This sequence joins TRBV2 and TRBJ2-7; tentatively, D is TRBD1 or TRBD2 (5 bases each). Per the germline V gene, CDR1 is SNHLY and CDR2 is FYNNEI. The length of the CDR3 is 15 residues. The V end was cut by 5 bases, the J end by 1 base, with 15 bases between. CDR3 sequence: CASSKGWDESYEQYF. DNA for the CDR3: TGTGCCAGCAGTAAAGGGTGGGACGAATCCTACGAGCAGTACTTC.

This clone was counted once. The V gene is TRBV7-6, the J gene TRBJ2-1, with TRBD1 matching 9 bases. Looked up from germline, CDR1 is SGHVS and CDR2 is FNYEAQ. This CDR3 comprises 15 residues. V lost 5 bases and J lost 3; bases outside the gene matches: 5. CDR3 region: CASSLGQGLYNEQFF. As DNA, the CDR3 is TGTGCCAGCAGCCTTGGACAGGGGCTCTACAATGAGCAGTTCTTC.

The chain employs TRBV10-1 and TRBJ2-1; possibly TRBD2 for D (7 bases). Germline-derived CDR1 and CDR2 are WNHNN and SYGVQD (reference sequence). The CDR3 contains 18 residues. Trimming took 0 bases from V and 0 from J, leaving 15 bases between them. CDR3 residues: CASSESGAGAISYNEQFF. CDR3 DNA sequence: TGCGCCAGCAGTGAGTCTGGCGCGGGGGCCATCTCCTACAATGAGCAGTTCTTC.

This clone came up once. At one boundary the junction diverges from the germline segment, which might be a read error. The chain joins TRBV18 to TRBJ2-7; 7 bases match TRBD2. The CDR3 runs 13 residues. In germline, CDR1 is KGHSH, CDR2 LQKENI. The CDR3 DNA reads TGTGCCAGCTCTCCACCGGGGGGCTACGAGCAGTACTTC. Protein product: CASSPPGGYEQYF.

The rearrangement joins TRBV9 to TRBJ1-6; D is unclear. This CDR3 comprises 16 residues. V dropped 4 bases and J dropped 0 bases, with 11 bases sitting between them. Germline assignment: CDR1 SGDLS and CDR2 YYNGEE. In DNA form, the CDR3 reads TGTGCCAGCAGCCCGTGGGCTAGCTCCTATAATTCACCCCTCCACTTT. Translated, it gives CASSPWASSYNSPLHF.

The chain combines TRBV6-4 with TRBJ2-1; D gene ambiguous. The CDR3 sequence is 15 residues long. In germline, CDR1 is MRHNA, CDR2 SNTAGT. The V and J ends lost 0 bases and 2 bases respectively, with 8 bases between them. The CDR3 nucleotides read TGTGCCAGCAGTGACTCCCCGCGACCCTACAATGAGCAGTTCTTC. This sequence encodes CASSDSPRPYNEQFF.

The chain recombines TRBV10-3 with TRBJ2-1; 7 bases match TRBD2. This CDR3 has 15 residues. V shed 0 bases and J 5 bases; nucleotides not matched to a gene: 4. Germline CDR1 reads ENHRY; CDR2 reads SYGVKD. This CDR3 is CAISESGLGDNEQFF. CDR3 nucleotide sequence: TGTGCCATCAGTGAGTCAGGACTAGGGGACAATGAGCAGTTCTTC.

This clone turned up a few times. This chain joins TRBV6-5 and TRBJ1-2, with D maybe TRBD1 (5 bases). The CDR3 length is 14 residues. The ends were cut back, 6 bases at V and 8 bases at J, with 19 bases in the middle. The germline CDR1 and CDR2 sequences are MNHEY and SVGAGI. The CDR3 coding sequence is TGTGCCAGCAGCCAGGGTTATGGGGCGAGGGGCTACACCTTC. Amino acids: CASSQGYGARGYTF.

This clone was recorded a few times. V and J are TRBV19 and TRBJ1-2; TRBD1 aligns across 10 bases. The CDR3 covers 13 residues. The germline V gene has CDR1 LNHDA and CDR2 SQIVND (reference sequence). V lost 3 bases and J lost 9; bases outside the gene matches: 4. In DNA form, the CDR3 reads TGTGCCAGTAGTATGGGACAGGGGTTTCGCTACACCTTC. Protein sequence: CASSMGQGFRYTF.

The table lists this clone with a few counts. This chain links TRBV29-1 with TRBJ2-1; 7 positions match TRBD1. V shed 3 bases, J shed 9 bases, and the junction held 8 bases outside the gene matches. The germline gives CDR1 SQVTM, CDR2 ANQGSEA. This CDR3 spans 13 amino acids. CDR3 DNA sequence: TGCAGCGTTGATAGACAGGGTGGGGGTGAGCAGTTCTTC. It encodes CSVDRQGGGEQFF.

CDR3 amino acids: CASSHTNSPLHF. The CDR3 nucleotides are TGTGCCAGCAGCCACACTAATTCACCCCTCCACTTT. The V call is TRBV5-8, the J call TRBJ1-6; D is unresolved. CDR3 length equals 12 residues. V gave up 4 bases and J gave up 6 bases, with 5 bases separating them. Germline values: CDR1 SGHTS, CDR2 YDEGEE. The whole variable domain, remainder taken from reference TRBV5-8 and TRBJ1-6, is EAGVTQSPTHLIKTRGQQATLRCSPISGHTSVYWYQQALGLGLQFLLWYDEGEERNRGNFPPRFSGRQFPNYSSELNVNALELEDSALYLCASSHTNSPLHFGNGTRLTVT.

The CDR3 reads CASSYGQGYYGYTF. The DNA for the CDR3 is TGTGCCAGCAGTTACGGACAGGGCTACTATGGCTACACCTTC. The gene calls are TRBV6-5 and TRBJ1-2, with 8 bases matching TRBD1. The ends lost 2 bases at V and 3 bases at J; junction bases unmatched: 2. Germline V lookup: CDR1 MNHEY, CDR2 SVGAGI. This CDR3 is built from 14 residues.

This clone was observed a single time. The V call is TRBV15, the J call TRBJ1-2; 7 bases map to TRBD1. V trimming: 3 bases; J trimming: 6 bases; junction bases outside the gene matches: 7. Germline loops: CDR1 LNHNV, CDR2 YYDKDF (reference sequence). There are 14 residues in the CDR3. In DNA form, the CDR3 reads TGTGCCACCAGCAGTTCTGACAGGGTGAATGGCTACACCTTC. Amino acid sequence: CATSSSDRVNGYTF.

The count of this clone is one. This chain joins TRBV5-6 and TRBJ2-5, with 7 nucleotides matching TRBD1. With 0 bases clipped from V and 5 bases from J, the junction kept 4 bases outside the gene matches. Looked up from germline, CDR1 is SGHDT and CDR2 is YYEEEE. This CDR3 has 14 amino acids. The CDR3 protein is CASSLGGGAETQYF. The CDR3, as DNA: TGTGCCAGCAGCTTGGGAGGGGGCGCGGAGACCCAGTACTTC.

The V call is TRBV9, the J call TRBJ1-4, with D unresolved. The germline CDR1 and CDR2 sequences are SGDLS and YYNGEE. Trimming removed 0 bases from V and 0 bases from J, with 9 bases in between. The CDR3 runs to 16 residues. The CDR3 loop is CASSVGTGATNEKLFF. CDR3 bases: TGTGCCAGCAGCGTAGGGACGGGTGCAACTAATGAAAAACTGTTTTTT.

This sequence joins TRBV5-1 and TRBJ2-5; D uncertain. Trimming took 4 bases from V and 2 from J, leaving 15 bases between them. This CDR3 region has 15 residues. In germline, CDR1 is SGHRS, CDR2 YFSETQ. The CDR3 DNA sequence: TGCGCCAGCAGCCAAGGTAGCTTTCGACAAGAGACCCAGTACTTC. The encoded protein is CASSQGSFRQETQYF.

The V and J genes are TRBV21-1 and TRBJ1-6. TRBV21-1 is deemed a pseudogene. The CDR3 covers 20 residues. The CDR3 reads CASSKVSDEGFWSYNSPLHF. CDR3 in DNA: TGTGCCAGCAGCAAAGTATCGGACGAGGGTTTTTGGTCCTATAATTCACCCCTCCACTTT.

Of note for this clone: An end of the junction does not agree with germline; a read error may underlie this. V gene TRBV18 combines with J gene TRBJ1-1; D might be TRBD1 (5 bases). Germline loops: CDR1 KGHSH, CDR2 LQKENI. This CDR3 has 13 residues. Here the CDR3 reads CTSSKGKAAEAFF. The CDR3 DNA is TGTACCAGCTCGAAGGGGAAAGCGGCGGAAGCTTTCTTT.

The V gene is TRBV11-2, the J gene TRBJ1-3, with D perhaps TRBD1 (6 bases). This CDR3 comprises 17 residues. Germline V gene data show CDR1 as SGHAT and CDR2 as FQNNGV. V lost 4 bases, J lost 0 bases, and 16 bases lay in between. The CDR3 spells CASSSPTGQNSGNTIYF. The DNA of the CDR3 is TGTGCCAGCAGCTCCCCGACTGGACAGAACTCTGGAAACACCATATATTTT.

The V call is TRBV5-6, the J call TRBJ1-1, with a tentative D call TRBD1 (5 bases). The germline V gene encodes CDR1 SGHDT and CDR2 YYEEEE. CDR3 length equals 17 residues. Trimming cost V 1 base and J 8 bases, with 24 bases left between them. As DNA, the CDR3 is TGTGCCAGCAGCTTGAATTACCTGGACATGGGGGGAGTCGAAGCTTTCTTT. Its protein product is CASSLNYLDMGGVEAFF.

In its sample, this clone was seen once. The genes are TRBV4-1 and TRBJ1-2, with TRBD1 matching 9 bases. Germline CDR1 is MGHRA and CDR2 is YSYEKL. The CDR3 totals 16 residues. After removal of 0 bases from V and 3 bases from J, the junction contained 5 bases not matched to a gene. The CDR3 here is CASSQDGQGLYYGYTF. Here the CDR3 DNA reads TGCGCCAGCAGCCAAGATGGACAGGGGTTATACTATGGCTACACCTTC.

V is TRBV19 and J is TRBJ1-1, with D uncertain. Germline V gene sequence: CDR1 LNHDA, CDR2 SQIVND (reference sequence). This CDR3 is built from 13 residues. V was pared by 3 bases and J by 4 bases, with 9 bases between. This CDR3 reads CASSILGSTEAFF. The CDR3, as DNA: TGTGCCAGTAGTATTTTGGGGAGCACTGAAGCTTTCTTT.

V and J are TRBV11-2 and TRBJ2-7, with a tentative D call TRBD2 (5 bases). The CDR3 has 14 amino acids. V was shortened by 4 bases and J by 2 bases, with 12 bases between the two germline ends. Germline V gene data show CDR1 as SGHAT and CDR2 as FQNNGV. The CDR3, as DNA: TGTGCCAGCAGCTGGTCTCGGGGAGCCTACGAGCAGTACTTC. Its translation is CASSWSRGAYEQYF. Filled out from reference TRBV11-2 and TRBJ2-7, the complete variable domain reads EAGVAQSPRYKIIEKRQSVAFWCNPISGHATLYWYQQILGQGPKLLIQFQNNGVVDDSQLPKDRFSAERLKGVDSTLKIQPAKLEDSAVYLCASSWSRGAYEQYFGPGTRLTVT.

The chain joins TRBV7-8 to TRBJ2-7, with D possibly TRBD1 on 6 matching bases. CDR1 SGHVS and CDR2 FQNEAQ come from the germline V gene. This CDR3 spans 14 amino acids. The V and J ends lost 6 bases and 2 bases respectively, with 14 bases between them. The CDR3 spells CASSSDSWPYEQYF. CDR3 sequence (DNA): TGTGCCAGCAGTTCGGACAGTTGGCCCTACGAGCAGTACTTC.

The CDR3 DNA follows: TGTGCCAGCAGCTTATTAGAGGGTAGCTCCTACAATGAGCAGTTCTTC. It encodes CASSLLEGSSYNEQFF. The rearrangement joins TRBV7-9 to TRBJ2-1; D may be TRBD2 (5 bases). The germline V gene encodes CDR1 SEHNR and CDR2 FQNEAQ (reference sequence). The CDR3 loop spans 16 amino acids. V lost 2 bases to trimming and J lost 0 bases, with 11 bases between them.

The chain employs TRBV7-9 and TRBJ2-7; D is undetermined. The CDR3 loop spans 13 amino acids. V lost 0 bases to trimming and J lost 6 bases, with 9 bases between them. Germline CDR1 is SEHNR and CDR2 is FQNEAQ (reference sequence). The CDR3 here is CASSLALPPEQYF. CDR3 coding DNA: TGTGCCAGCAGCTTAGCGCTCCCACCCGAGCAGTACTTC.

This clone was observed a handful of times. In DNA form, the CDR3 reads TGTGCCAGCAGCTTAACGGGGAGCAACGAGCAGTACTTC. Its protein product is CASSLTGSNEQYF. The gene calls are TRBV7-3 and TRBJ2-7, with D maybe TRBD2 (5 bases). V was shortened by 0 bases and J by 5 bases, with 8 bases between the two germline ends. The CDR3 length is 13 residues. Germline V gene lookup returns CDR1 SGHTA and CDR2 FQGTGA.

This clone has only one observation. The chain is built from TRBV7-9 and TRBJ1-1; D gene uncertain. This CDR3 has 13 amino acids. V lost 4 bases to trimming and J lost 3 bases, with 9 bases between them. The germline V gene has CDR1 SEHNR and CDR2 FQNEAQ (reference sequence). The CDR3 protein is CASSSVLDTEAFF. The DNA for the CDR3 is TGTGCCAGCAGCTCAGTTTTGGACACTGAAGCTTTCTTT.

The chain has TRBV18 and TRBJ1-2, with unresolved D. The CDR3 runs 15 residues. Germline values: CDR1 KGHSH, CDR2 LQKENI. V was shortened by 0 bases and J by 1 base, with 9 bases between the two germline ends. In nucleotides, the CDR3 is TGTGCCAGCTCACCACCGTCAGGCTTTAACTATGGCTACACCTTC. Amino acids: CASSPPSGFNYGYTF.

The chain couples TRBV4-1 to TRBJ2-1; D not certain. Trimming stripped 0 bases from V and 3 bases from J, with 15 bases between. The CDR3 spans 17 residues. The germline CDR1 and CDR2 sequences are MGHRA and YSYEKL. CDR3 in amino acids: CASSQDRLETFYNEQFF. The CDR3, as DNA: TGCGCCAGCAGCCAAGATCGACTGGAGACGTTCTACAATGAGCAGTTCTTC.

The chain combines TRBV6-6 with TRBJ2-2; no definite D call. Trimming removed 4 bases from V and 5 bases from J, with 2 bases in between. The CDR3 is made up of 11 amino acids. Germline-derived CDR1 and CDR2 are MNHNY and SVGAGI (reference sequence). The CDR3, as DNA: TGTGCCAGCAGTTGGACCGGGGAGCTGTTTTTT. It codes for CASSWTGELFF.